The entry below gives a single T cell receptor beta chain sequence along with its context. The data stem from a study of T cell responses to AZD1222 COVID-19 vaccine. The wider study: Second-dose groups at about 4 or about 12 weeks were pooled.

With 2 bases clipped from V and 2 bases from J, the junction kept 1 base outside the gene matches. Germline CDR1 is KGHDR and CDR2 is SFDVKD. The CDR3 is made up of 14 amino acids. TCRdb's table, derived via immunoSEQ multiplex PCR, lists solely in-frame clones and lacks some. The sample shows about 110,000 clones, around 92% of them seen only once. This TCR derives from an adult in good health. Sequenced here: peripheral blood, sampled on day 0 of AZD1222 vaccination. This rearrangement joins TRBV24-1 to TRBJ1-2; 7 nucleotides line up with TRBD1. In DNA form, the CDR3 reads TGTGCCACCAGTGATTGGGGACAGAACTATGGCTACACCTTC. Its protein product is CATSDWGQNYGYTF.